This T cell receptor beta chain was captured by sequencing in a study of long-term antiretroviral therapy in people with HIV. Study-wide findings and caveats: In HIV, the repertoires covered a tighter span of CDR3 lengths than in controls.

A v3.0 immunoSEQ assay was performed at survey level. Using immunoSEQ multiplex PCR, the repertoire was profiled, and TCRdb retains in-frame clones only, with some absent. The data contain about 39,000 clones, 75% to 90% of them singletons. The CDR3 sequence is 14 residues long. Germline-derived CDR1 and CDR2 are SGDLS and YYNGEE. V lost 3 bases and J lost 3, with 13 bases in between. Worth noting for this clone: Its antigen is unidentified.

Per donor, a minimum of one pre-ART and a minimum of two post-ART PBMC samples were available. This chain uses TRBV9 with TRBJ2-7; D possibly corresponds to TRBD1 (6 bases). This material consisted of unsorted PBMCs, taken just before starting antiretroviral therapy. This clonotype was sampled from a woman younger than 30 with HIV. CDR3 protein: CASSAGDTGYEQYF. As DNA, the CDR3 is TGTGCCAGCAGCGCCGGGGACACGGGCTACGAGCAGTACTTC.